This T cell receptor (beta chain) was captured in a study of Ad26.COV2.S vaccination and SARS-CoV-2 variants. Findings of the study overall: The study found higher spike-specific TCR breadth in vaccine than placebo recipients. Once vaccination had occurred, spike-specific CD8+ and CD4+ T cell responses reportedly showed substantial breadth. Across vaccine and placebo recipients, the breadth of non-spike TCRs was similar.

With regard to this clone: The antigen is undetermined.

Assay: immunoSEQ multiplex PCR; the TCRdb copy retains only in-frame clones and omits some. This table has roughly 100,000 clones, roughly 75% appearing once. The source was peripheral blood, collected after recovery from COVID-19. The sequence was obtained from a human donor who had recovered from COVID-19.

The CDR3 loop reads CASSLNTEMFPQHF. In DNA, the CDR3 is TGTGCCAGCAGCTTGAACACCGAGATGTTTCCCCAGCATTTT. The chain joins TRBV5-6 to TRBJ1-5; D unclear. The V and J ends lost 1 base and 10 bases respectively, with 15 bases between them. The CDR3 is made up of 14 amino acids. Germline V gives CDR1 SGHDT, CDR2 YYEEEE. The full variable domain, rest sourced from reference TRBV5-6 and TRBJ1-5, is DAGVTQSPTHLIKTRGQQVTLRCSPKSGHDTVSWYQQALGQGPQFIFQYYEEEERQRGNFPDRFSGHQFPNYSSELNVNALLLGDSALYLCASSLNTEMFPQHFGDGTRLSIL.